One and the same sample provided the 18 T cell receptor beta chains below, sequenced in a study of blood T cell repertoires in COVID-19. This table comes from immunoSEQ multiplex PCR, and its TCRdb copy is limited to in-frame clones, with some not included. Here the sample spans 200,000 to 250,000 clones, around 88% being singletons. Sample: PBMCs or T cells enriched from blood (not recorded which). Receptor source: a woman in her 50s with acute COVID-19.

The V and J genes are TRBV7-6 and TRBJ2-7, with D possibly matching TRBD2 (6 bases). The V end was cut by 0 bases, the J end by 3 bases, with 12 bases between. Germline loops: CDR1 SGHVS, CDR2 FNYEAQ. The CDR3 has 15 residues. The DNA for the CDR3 is TGTGCCAGCAGCTTAGCGACGGGACTCCTCTACGAGCAGTACTTC. Protein product: CASSLATGLLYEQYF.

The CDR3 here is CASSLSPAYGYTF. The CDR3 DNA sequence: TGTGCCAGCAGTTTGAGCCCCGCCTATGGCTACACCTTC. The V call is TRBV12-3 or TRBV12-4, the J call TRBJ1-2; D unresolved. The CDR3 extends over 13 amino acids. V lost 3 bases and J lost 4, with 9 bases in between.

The chain employs TRBV28 and TRBJ1-3; D call uncertain. The CDR3 covers 12 residues. Germline V gene data show CDR1 as MDHEN and CDR2 as SYDVKM. The V end was cut by 5 bases, the J end by 4 bases, with 6 bases between. The CDR3 loop is CASSARGNTIYF. The CDR3 DNA follows: TGTGCCAGCAGTGCCAGGGGAAACACCATATATTTT.

Comments on this clone: Other nucleotide sequences in the sample specify the same CDR3. This chain connects TRBV18 to TRBJ1-1; D may be TRBD1 (6 bases). V was shortened by 3 bases and J by 1 base, with 9 bases between the two germline ends. The CDR3 is made up of 14 amino acids. Germline CDR1 reads KGHSH; CDR2 reads LQKENI. The DNA for the CDR3 is TGTGCCAGCTCACCGTTGGGACAGAACACTGAAGCTTTCTTT. Amino acid sequence: CASSPLGQNTEAFF. The full variable domain, its missing parts supplied by reference TRBV18 and TRBJ1-1, is NAGVMQNPRHLVRRRGQEARLRCSPMKGHSHVYWYRQLPEEGLKFMVYLQKENIIDESGMPKERFSAEFPKEGPSILRIQQVVRGDSAAYFCASSPLGQNTEAFFGQGTRLTVV.

The chain employs TRBV28 and TRBJ2-7, with 11 bases aligning to TRBD2. Unmatched junction bases numbered 2, after V lost 5 bases and J lost 2 bases. This CDR3 contains 14 residues. The germline gives CDR1 MDHEN, CDR2 SYDVKM. The CDR3 is CASSIAGGTYEQYF. CDR3 sequence (DNA): TGTGCCAGCAGTATAGCGGGAGGGACCTACGAGCAGTACTTC.

The chain joins TRBV18 to TRBJ2-4; TRBD1 agrees at 8 bases. CDR1 and CDR2 from the germline V gene are KGHSH and LQKENI. The V and J ends lost 3 bases and 9 bases, in that order; junction bases with no gene match: 7. This CDR3 has 14 residues. For the CDR3, the DNA is TGTGCCAGCTCACCGGGACAGGAGGGTAGCATTCAGTACTTC. Protein sequence: CASSPGQEGSIQYF.

This clone occurred once. The J gene is TRBJ2-1, the V gene TRBV6-1; TRBD1 matches 7 bases. The trim removed 0 bases at V and 7 bases at J, leaving 6 bases unmatched. The CDR3 is made up of 15 amino acids. Germline V CDR1 and CDR2: MNHNS, SASEGT. For the CDR3, the DNA is TGTGCCAGCAGTGAAGCGCTAGGGGGCGGGAATGAGCAGTTCTTC. It translates to CASSEALGGGNEQFF.

The gene calls are TRBV5-4 and TRBJ1-4, with a possible D match to TRBD1 (6 bases). The ends were cut back, 4 bases at V and 3 bases at J, with 10 bases in the middle. The CDR3 runs to 14 residues. The germline CDR1 and CDR2 sequences are SGHNT and YYREEE (reference sequence). Here the CDR3 reads CASSQDSSNEKLFF. CDR3 bases: TGTGCCAGCAGCCAGGACAGTTCTAATGAAAAACTGTTTTTT.

This chain uses TRBV7-2 with TRBJ1-1; D is unresolved. This CDR3 region has 14 residues. V shed 3 bases and J shed 1 base, with 9 bases lying between them. The germline CDR1 and CDR2 sequences are SGHTA and FQGNSA. CDR3 coding DNA: TGTGCCAGCAGCTTCGGCGTAGCGAACACTGAAGCTTTCTTT. It translates to CASSFGVANTEAFF.

The J gene is TRBJ1-1, the V gene TRBV27; unclear D gene. The V and J ends lost 2 bases and 9 bases respectively, with 13 bases between them. This CDR3 is 13 amino acids long. Germline assignment: CDR1 MNHEY and CDR2 SMNVEV (reference sequence). Written as DNA, the CDR3 is TGTGCCAGCAGTTTAACACGGGAGGCTCAAGCTTTCTTT. Translating it yields CASSLTREAQAFF.

This rearrangement joins TRBV5-6 to TRBJ2-7; D is perhaps TRBD1 (6 bases). V lost 4 bases and J 2 bases, leaving 13 bases between the germline ends. Germline V gives CDR1 SGHDT, CDR2 YYEEEE. The CDR3 runs to 14 residues. CDR3: CASSTIGGPYEQYF. CDR3 coding DNA: TGTGCCAGCAGCACCATTGGGGGCCCCTACGAGCAGTACTTC.

The rearrangement joins TRBV19 to TRBJ2-3; possibly TRBD2 for D (5 bases). The CDR3 is 15 residues long. The V gene's germline CDR1 is LNHDA and CDR2 SQIVND (reference sequence). V was shortened by 1 base and J by 6 bases, with 14 bases between the two germline ends. Here the CDR3 DNA reads TGTGCCAGTAGTATAGCAGCGGTCGTTTTGGATACGCAGTATTTT. It yields the protein CASSIAAVVLDTQYF.

V and J are TRBV18 and TRBJ1-5; 10 nucleotides line up with TRBD1. V shed 4 bases and J 7 bases; nucleotides not matched to a gene: 7. Germline V lookup: CDR1 KGHSH, CDR2 LQKENI. This CDR3 is 15 amino acids long. The CDR3 nucleotides are TGTGCCAGCTCACAACTGGACAGGGGGGGCCAGCCCCAGCATTTT. It translates to CASSQLDRGGQPQHF.

The gene calls are TRBV2 and TRBJ2-1, with TRBD2 identical over 10 bases. This CDR3 has 14 amino acids. Germline trimming cut 11 bases from V and 7 bases from J; bases unmatched to any gene: 11. Looked up from germline, CDR1 is SNHLY and CDR2 is FYNNEI. The CDR3 sequence: CAGPPSGRMNEQFF. In nucleotides, the CDR3 is TGTGCCGGACCTCCTAGCGGGAGAATGAATGAGCAGTTCTTC.

The V call is TRBV2, the J call TRBJ1-1; D possibly corresponds to TRBD1 (5 bases). This CDR3 has 16 residues. From germline, CDR1 is SNHLY and CDR2 FYNNEI. V lost 5 bases to trimming and J lost 1 base, with 17 bases between them. CDR3 region: CASSKQLMTENTEAFF. The CDR3 nucleotides read TGTGCCAGCAGTAAACAATTAATGACAGAGAACACTGAAGCTTTCTTT. Full variable domain (missing parts from reference TRBV2 and TRBJ1-1): EPEVTQTPSHQVTQMGQEVILRCVPISNHLYFYWYRQILGQKVEFLVSFYNNEISEKSEIFDDQFSVERPDGSNFTLKIRSTKLEDSAMYFCASSKQLMTENTEAFFGQGTRLTVV.

The chain recombines TRBV19 with TRBJ2-2; weak D call: TRBD1 (6 bases). Looked up from germline, CDR1 is LNHDA and CDR2 is SQIVND (reference sequence). V was trimmed by 6 bases and J by 3 bases, leaving 14 bases between them. The CDR3 is 15 amino acids. The CDR3, as DNA: TGTGCCAGTAGCCTAACAGGGCCATACACCGGGGAGCTGTTTTTT. Its protein is CASSLTGPYTGELFF.

The chain combines TRBV5-1 with TRBJ1-1, with 10 bases that match TRBD1. Trimming removed 5 bases from V and 4 bases from J; junction bases left unmatched: 5. This CDR3 has 14 amino acids. CDR1 and CDR2 (germline): SGHRS, YFSETQ. The CDR3 spells CASSSGQGVTEAFF. In DNA, the CDR3 is TGCGCCAGCAGTAGCGGACAGGGGGTCACTGAAGCTTTCTTT.

The chain is built from TRBV28 and TRBJ1-2; 8 positions match TRBD1. V was clipped by 3 bases and J by 4 bases; unmatched bases: 4. Germline assignment: CDR1 MDHEN and CDR2 SYDVKM. The CDR3 spans 14 residues. The CDR3 is CASSFQDRVYGYTF. CDR3 sequence (DNA): TGTGCCAGCAGTTTCCAGGACAGGGTCTATGGCTACACCTTC.